The next 20 T cell receptor beta chains were all read from a single sample in a study of T cell responses to AZD1222 COVID-19 vaccine. Some clones are missing from TCRdb's copy, which holds only in-frame ones; the method was immunoSEQ multiplex PCR. The sample holds 150,000 or so clones, 90% to 95% seen once. The sample here was peripheral blood, taken 28 days after the second AZD1222 dose. These receptors originate from an adult who received the AZD1222 COVID-19 vaccine.

This clone was counted once. The chain links TRBV9 to TRBJ1-1, with TRBD1 identical over 8 bases. Per the germline V gene, CDR1 is SGDLS and CDR2 is YYNGEE. The CDR3 spans 17 residues. V lost 3 bases to trimming and J lost 1 base; unmatched junction nucleotides: 11. The CDR3 bases are TGTGCCAGCAGCGCCTCCCCCGACAGGGGTCCGAACACTGAAGCTTTCTTT. Its protein is CASSASPDRGPNTEAFF.

This clone was seen a single time. V gene TRBV27 combines with J gene TRBJ1-2, with a tentative D call TRBD1 (6 bases). V was shortened by 10 bases and J by 2 bases, with 14 bases between the two germline ends. The CDR3 covers 13 residues. Looked up from germline, CDR1 is MNHEY and CDR2 is SMNVEV (reference sequence). CDR3 DNA sequence: TGTGCCACCGCCCCAACAGGGAACTATGGCTACACCTTC. Translated: CATAPTGNYGYTF.

The gene calls are TRBV9 and TRBJ1-2, with D tentatively TRBD1 (5 bases). The ends were cut back, 4 bases at V and 4 bases at J, with 11 bases in the middle. This CDR3 comprises 13 residues. Germline values: CDR1 SGDLS, CDR2 YYNGEE. This chain's CDR3 is CASSNRDGYGYTF. The CDR3 DNA reads as TGTGCCAGCAGCAACCGGGACGGCTATGGCTACACCTTC.

The V gene is TRBV25-1, the J gene TRBJ2-3; D might be TRBD2 (6 bases). Germline CDR1 and CDR2: MGHDK and SYGVNS. The length of the CDR3 is 16 residues. Trimming took 4 bases from V and 2 from J, leaving 16 bases between them. The CDR3 sequence is CASSGLLSGHTDTQYF. CDR3 DNA: TGTGCCAGCAGTGGACTGCTAAGCGGGCACACAGATACGCAGTATTTT.

This chain joins TRBV7-2 and TRBJ2-7, with 9 nucleotides matching TRBD1. The CDR3 consists of 15 residues. After removal of 5 bases from V and 2 bases from J, the junction contained 7 bases not matched to a gene. Germline assignment: CDR1 SGHTA and CDR2 FQGNSA. The CDR3 loop is CASSTPGQGTYEQYF. The CDR3 DNA sequence: TGTGCCAGCAGCACACCGGGACAGGGAACCTACGAGCAGTACTTC.

CDR3 region: CASSVGPGYGQYF. CDR3 DNA sequence: TGTGCCAGCAGCGTAGGTCCCGGTTACGGCCAGTACTTC. V gene TRBV9 combines with J gene TRBJ2-7; D gene unclear. Germline V gives CDR1 SGDLS, CDR2 YYNGEE. The V and J ends lost 0 bases and 10 bases respectively, with 14 bases between them. This CDR3 is built from 13 residues.

V is TRBV6-4 and J is TRBJ2-3, with D possibly matching TRBD1 (5 bases). Germline V gene data show CDR1 as MRHNA and CDR2 as SNTAGT. V shed 3 bases and J shed 1 base, with 11 bases lying between them. The CDR3 runs to 15 residues. The CDR3 DNA sequence: TGTGCCAGCAGTGAAAAGTTAGGGGGCACAGATACGCAGTATTTT. Protein product: CASSEKLGGTDTQYF.

This chain links TRBV28 with TRBJ2-7; 9 bases match TRBD2. CDR3 size: 18 residues. CDR1 and CDR2 (germline): MDHEN, SYDVKM. V shed 3 bases and J 9 bases; nucleotides not matched to a gene: 21. CDR3 loop: CASSLSRRGRAPLIGQYF. DNA for the CDR3: TGTGCCAGCAGTTTGAGTCGCCGCGGGAGGGCCCCTTTAATCGGGCAGTACTTC.

This chain uses TRBV9 with TRBJ1-1; no firm D call. The CDR3 has 15 amino acids. From germline, CDR1 is SGDLS and CDR2 YYNGEE. V lost 0 bases to trimming and J lost 4 bases, with 13 bases between them. CDR3 DNA: TGTGCCAGCAGCGTAGACCCGTCAGAGGGCACTGAAGCTTTCTTT. This codes for CASSVDPSEGTEAFF.

The CDR3 sequence is CASSPGLSPYEQYF. The CDR3 bases are TGTGCCAGCAGCCCAGGGTTGTCCCCCTACGAGCAGTACTTC. The chain employs TRBV27 and TRBJ2-7, with a weak D call TRBD1 (5 bases). Germline V CDR1 and CDR2: MNHEY, SMNVEV (reference sequence). Trimming stripped 6 bases from V and 2 bases from J, with 14 bases between. The CDR3 has 14 amino acids.

The rearrangement links TRBV6-5 to TRBJ1-1; D perhaps matches TRBD1 (6 bases). The CDR3 runs to 15 residues. The V end lost 8 bases, the J end lost 4 bases, and 20 bases lay between the germline ends. Germline V gene data show CDR1 as MNHEY and CDR2 as SVGAGI. DNA for the CDR3: TGTGCCAGCGGCTACTCCATACAGGGCGGCACTGAAGCTTTCTTT. Residues: CASGYSIQGGTEAFF.

About this clone: The junction shows a germline mismatch at one end, possibly a read error. The chain joins TRBV28 to TRBJ1-2; D might be TRBD1 (5 bases). This CDR3 has 13 residues. Germline loops: CDR1 MDHEN, CDR2 SYDVKM. The CDR3 sequence is CASSSPGVGRGFF. The CDR3 DNA is TGTGCCAGCAGTTCCCCCGGTGTGGGACGGGGCTTCTTC.

This chain links TRBV27 with TRBJ1-1; D unclear. CDR3 length: 14 residues. V gave up 1 base and J gave up 5 bases, with 11 bases separating them. Per germline, CDR1 MNHEY and CDR2 SMNVEV (reference sequence). DNA for the CDR3: TGTGCCAGCAGTTTATGGGGAGAGAGTACTGAAGCTTTCTTT. It encodes CASSLWGESTEAFF.

This clone appeared once. In DNA, the CDR3 is TGTGCCAGCAGCGCCACAGATACGCAGTATTTT. It encodes CASSATDTQYF. The rearrangement links TRBV9 to TRBJ2-3; D remains unclear. This CDR3 region has 11 residues. Germline lookup yields CDR1 SGDLS and CDR2 YYNGEE. V was trimmed by 3 bases and J by 2 bases, leaving 1 base between them.

V and J are TRBV9 and TRBJ2-1; D possibly matches TRBD1 or TRBD2 (7 bases each). Germline lookup yields CDR1 SGDLS and CDR2 YYNGEE. The CDR3 runs 17 residues. Trimming cost V 1 base and J 0 bases, with 14 bases left between them. Here the CDR3 reads CASSVFGRGGSYNEQFF. The CDR3 coding sequence is TGTGCCAGCAGCGTATTTGGCAGGGGGGGCTCCTACAATGAGCAGTTCTTC.

The rearrangement links TRBV24-1 to TRBJ1-2; TRBD1 matches 10 bases. This CDR3 spans 15 amino acids. Germline CDR1 KGHDR, CDR2 SFDVKD. V shed 10 bases, J shed 8 bases, and the junction held 15 bases outside the gene matches. CDR3 loop: CATLTFDRGRWGYTF. CDR3 in DNA: TGTGCCACACTCACATTCGACAGGGGGCGATGGGGCTACACCTTC.

The chain uses TRBV19 and TRBJ1-5; maybe TRBD1 (6 bases). The CDR3 is made up of 18 amino acids. Germline assignment: CDR1 LNHDA and CDR2 SQIVND (reference sequence). With 0 bases removed from V and 7 bases from J, the gap between germline ends came to 22 bases. The CDR3 coding sequence is TGTGCCAGTAGTATAGAGAGTGGGCAGGGACAAATCCACCAGCCCCAGCATTTT. This gives the protein CASSIESGQGQIHQPQHF.

V gene TRBV5-6 combines with J gene TRBJ2-5; tentatively, D is TRBD1 (6 bases). This CDR3 contains 16 residues. The germline V gene has CDR1 SGHDT and CDR2 YYEEEE. V was cut by 2 bases and J by 1 base, with 15 bases left in between. The CDR3 DNA reads as TGTGCCAGCAGCTTCACAGGGACGGGTAGCCAAGAGACCCAGTACTTC. Translation: CASSFTGTGSQETQYF.

This clone was seen only a few times. The V and J genes are TRBV19 and TRBJ1-2; the D is unclear. CDR1 is LNHDA and CDR2 is SQIVND in the germline V gene (reference sequence). This CDR3 comprises 12 residues. V lost 4 bases, J lost 8 bases, and 11 bases lay in between. This CDR3 is CASSTQGIGYTF. CDR3 nucleotide sequence: TGTGCCAGTAGTACCCAAGGCATCGGCTACACCTTC.

This clone was picked up one time. CDR3 nucleotide sequence: TGTGCCAGCACCTCGGACAGGGGGCTAACTAATGAAAAACTGTTTTTT. Translation: CASTSDRGLTNEKLFF. The V gene is TRBV7-9, the J gene TRBJ1-4; the match to TRBD1 covers 11 bases. This CDR3 spans 16 amino acids. The germline gives CDR1 SEHNR, CDR2 FQNEAQ (reference sequence). V lost 7 bases and J lost 1; bases outside the gene matches: 5.